One TCR beta chain is described in this entry. Antigen specificity is unknown. This sample was taken from a study of response to subunit inactivated influenza vaccine. Study-level results: Authors suggested that a seasonal influenza vaccination recruits few new T cells each time.

Germline V gene sequence: CDR1 SEHNR, CDR2 FQNEAQ (reference sequence). The CDR3 runs 16 residues. Trimming shortened V by 2 bases and J by 2 bases, and 12 bases separated the two germline ends. TCRdb passed the RT-PCR reads through MiXCR, listing each CDR3 protein once. The sample consists of about 520,000 distinct CDR3 sequences, under 8.5% of them appearing once. The chain recombines TRBV7-9 with TRBJ2-2; D tentatively reads TRBD1 or TRBD2 (5 bases each). Source: PBMCs from blood, taken approximately 25 months after vaccination. This clonotype was sampled from a man aged 50 to 69 who received an inactivated influenza vaccine. CDR3 sequence: CASSLIATVNTGELFF. Here the CDR3 DNA reads TGTGCCAGCAGCTTAATAGCGACAGTTAACACCGGGGAGCTGTTTTTT.